This T cell receptor beta chain stems from a study of CD8 T cells in Susac syndrome. Whole-study results and caveats: The study found that Susac CD8+ clonal expansion peaked in TEMRA cells and active patients.

Germline V lookup: CDR1 SGHDT, CDR2 YYEEEE. This CDR3 has 17 amino acids. V trimming: 0 bases; J trimming: 1 base; junction bases outside the gene matches: 10. Random-hexamer reverse transcription was applied to about 0.45 to 1 ug RNA. TCRdb re-derived calls from the immunoSEQ multiplex PCR reads in MiXCR, one entry per CDR3 protein. The sample includes tens of thousands of distinct CDR3 sequences, roughly 94% of them seen just once. In this sample, this clonotype turned up once. Its antigen is still unknown. TEMRA cells were FACS-enriched and CD8+ and CD4+ T cells negatively isolated. The rearrangement joins TRBV5-6 to TRBJ2-7; TRBD2 matches 7 bases. This TCR derives from a human donor with Susac syndrome. Specimen: CD8+ T cells from PBMCs. The CDR3 sequence: CASSLGRMSGGSYEQYF. The CDR3 nucleotides read TGTGCCAGCAGCTTGGGACGGATGTCGGGAGGATCCTACGAGCAGTACTTC.